The 15 T cell receptor beta chains given below trace back to one sample, sequenced in a study of T cells after yellow fever vaccination. MiXCR was run by TCRdb on the 5' RACE reads, yielding one entry per CDR3 protein. The sample records some 350,000 distinct CDR3 sequences, 4.1% being singletons. The sequencing here drew on PBMCs, taken 5 days after the yellow fever booster vaccination. The receptors originated from a man aged 18 to 29 who received the YFV17D yellow fever vaccine.

This clonotype was detected only a few times. The rearrangement joins TRBV5-1 to TRBJ2-3; D is possibly TRBD1 (5 bases). Germline CDR1 is SGHRS and CDR2 is YFSETQ. The CDR3 is 16 residues long. The V end was cut by 3 bases, the J end by 0 bases, with 14 bases between. The CDR3 is CASSSGAGHSTDTQYF. The CDR3, as DNA: TGCGCCAGCAGCTCTGGCGCAGGGCATAGCACAGATACGCAGTATTTT. Full variable domain (outside the CDR3, taken from reference TRBV5-1 and TRBJ2-3): KAGVTQTPRYLIKTRGQQVTLSCSPISGHRSVSWYQQTPGQGLQFLFEYFSETQRNKGNFPGRFSGRQFSNSRSEMNVSTLELGDSALYLCASSSGAGHSTDTQYFGPGTRLTVL.

This clonotype came up many times. The rearrangement links TRBV4-1 to TRBJ2-2, with a weak D call TRBD2 (5 bases). Trimming removed 4 bases at V and 3 bases at J, with 9 bases between. The CDR3 runs to 14 residues. The V gene's germline CDR1 is MGHRA and CDR2 YSYEKL. The CDR3 bases are TGCGCCAGCAGCCCCGGGGAACACACCGGGGAGCTGTTTTTT. Protein product: CASSPGEHTGELFF.

This clonotype was recorded at least ten times. The chain uses TRBV12-3 or TRBV12-4 and TRBJ2-1; no clear D. This CDR3 has 16 residues. V shed 5 bases and J shed 0 bases, with 14 bases lying between them. This CDR3 is CASSARWSSSYNEQFF. CDR3 in DNA: TGTGCCAGCAGTGCCAGATGGTCTAGCTCCTACAATGAGCAGTTCTTC.

This clonotype was found a few times. V gene TRBV5-4 combines with J gene TRBJ2-3, with D perhaps matching TRBD1 or TRBD2 (5 bases each). The V and J ends lost 3 bases and 1 base respectively, with 12 bases between them. The CDR3 sequence is 15 residues long. Germline CDR1 SGHNT, CDR2 YYREEE (reference sequence). In nucleotides, the CDR3 is TGTGCCAGCAGCTCGCCAGGGCGGGGCACAGATACGCAGTATTTT. Translation: CASSSPGRGTDTQYF.

The chain recombines TRBV2 with TRBJ1-2, with a weak D call TRBD1 (5 bases). The CDR3 totals 13 residues. V was pared by 3 bases and J by 6 bases, with 11 bases between. Germline V gives CDR1 SNHLY, CDR2 FYNNEI. The CDR3 here is CASSERRVDGYTF. The CDR3, as DNA: TGTGCCAGCAGTGAGCGCAGGGTAGATGGCTACACCTTC. The full variable domain, its missing parts supplied by reference TRBV2 and TRBJ1-2, is EPEVTQTPSHQVTQMGQEVILRCVPISNHLYFYWYRQILGQKVEFLVSFYNNEISEKSEIFDDQFSVERPDGSNFTLKIRSTKLEDSAMYFCASSERRVDGYTFGSGTRLTVV.

The V call is TRBV6-2 or TRBV6-3, the J call TRBJ1-1; D call uncertain. CDR1 is MNHEY and CDR2 is SVGEGT in the germline V gene. V was cut by 6 bases and J by 8 bases, with 10 bases left in between. This CDR3 contains 11 residues. The CDR3 region has the DNA TGTGCCAGCAGCTGGGGAGGAGAAGCTTTCTTT. This gives the protein CASSWGGEAFF.

This clonotype was seen ten or more times. The rearrangement uses TRBV12-3 or TRBV12-4 and TRBJ2-5; either TRBD1 or TRBD2 may supply D (5 bases each). The CDR3 has 14 residues. Between the trimmed V and J ends, which lost 5 bases and 4 bases, there was a span of 14 bases. The CDR3 here is CASSGTTLGETQYF. The CDR3 coding sequence is TGTGCCAGCAGTGGGACCACTCTTGGAGAGACCCAGTACTTC.

This clonotype was found a few times. This sequence joins TRBV7-2 and TRBJ2-7; D might be TRBD1 or TRBD2, each matching 7 bases. V was shortened by 5 bases and J by 4 bases, with 18 bases between the two germline ends. This CDR3 region has 15 residues. CDR1 is SGHTA and CDR2 is FQGNSA in the germline V gene. CDR3 region: CASSLGGGQLYEQYF. The CDR3 nucleotides are TGTGCCAGCAGCCTAGGCGGGGGACAGCTGTACGAGCAGTACTTC.

The V gene is TRBV5-1, the J gene TRBJ1-2; 9 bases align to TRBD1. Per the germline V gene, CDR1 is SGHRS and CDR2 is YFSETQ. The junction had 7 bases not matched to a gene; V was cut back by 3 bases and J by 4 bases. There are 15 residues in the CDR3. CDR3 in DNA: TGCGCCAGCAGCTCTGGGCTACAGGGGGCCTATGGCTACACCTTC. This gives the protein CASSSGLQGAYGYTF.

This chain uses TRBV7-2 with TRBJ2-5, with 7 bases identical to TRBD1. The CDR3 is 15 amino acids. The V and J ends lost 1 base and 1 base, in that order; junction bases with no gene match: 3. CDR1 is SGHTA, CDR2 FQGNSA, per germline. The CDR3 nucleotides are TGTGCCAGCAGCTTAGTTGACAGGGCCCAAGAGACCCAGTACTTC. Translating it yields CASSLVDRAQETQYF.

V gene TRBV5-6 combines with J gene TRBJ1-1; D is perhaps TRBD1 (6 bases). The CDR3 is 15 amino acids. CDR1 and CDR2 from the germline V gene are SGHDT and YYEEEE. Trimming left V 0 bases short and J 4 bases short, with 13 bases between. In nucleotides, the CDR3 is TGTGCCAGCAGCTTGGACAGGGCGATGGGCACTGAAGCTTTCTTT. This translates into CASSLDRAMGTEAFF. The variable domain in full, completed from reference TRBV5-6 and TRBJ1-1, reads DAGVTQSPTHLIKTRGQQVTLRCSPKSGHDTVSWYQQALGQGPQFIFQYYEEEERQRGNFPDRFSGHQFPNYSSELNVNALLLGDSALYLCASSLDRAMGTEAFFGQGTRLTVV.

The rearrangement joins TRBV14 to TRBJ1-6; no firm D call. Trimming removed 1 base from V and 14 bases from J, with 12 bases in between. CDR3 length: 13 amino acids. Germline lookup yields CDR1 SGHDN and CDR2 FVKESK. CDR3 region: CASSQVPSKTLHF. The CDR3 DNA reads TGTGCCAGCAGCCAAGTGCCTTCTAAAACCCTCCACTTT. Together with reference TRBV14 and TRBJ1-6, the CDR3 gives the full variable domain: EAGVTQFPSHSVIEKGQTVTLRCDPISGHDNLYWYRRVMGKEIKFLLHFVKESKQDESGMPNNRFLAERTGGTYSTLKVQPAELEDSGVYFCASSQVPSKTLHFGNGTRLTVT.

The CDR3 protein is CASSQKFRGFLSYTF. In nucleotides, the CDR3 is TGCGCCAGCAGCCAAAAATTCAGGGGGTTCCTAAGCTACACCTTC. The chain combines TRBV4-3 with TRBJ1-2; 7 bases line up with TRBD1. Trimming removed 2 bases from V and 9 bases from J; junction bases left unmatched: 12. The CDR3 consists of 15 residues. Germline values: CDR1 LGHNA, CDR2 YSLEER.

V and J are TRBV29-1 and TRBJ1-3; D remains ambiguous. Deletions cut 7 bases from V and 0 bases from J, with 13 bases between. The CDR3 sequence is 14 residues long. CDR1 SQVTM and CDR2 ANQGSEA come from the germline V gene. As DNA, the CDR3 is TGCAGCGCCGGCGGCAGTTACTCTGGAAACACCATATATTTT. Translation: CSAGGSYSGNTIYF.

The chain combines TRBV3-1 with TRBJ1-6, with no clear D. Germline lookup yields CDR1 LGHDT and CDR2 YNNKEL (reference sequence). This CDR3 contains 16 residues. V was trimmed by 0 bases and J by 10 bases, leaving 16 bases between them. The CDR3, as DNA: TGTGCCAGCAGCCAAGATTACTCGCAGTTGCGCTCACCCCTCCACTTT. It codes for CASSQDYSQLRSPLHF. Full variable domain (missing parts from reference TRBV3-1 and TRBJ1-6): DTAVSQTPKYLVTQMGNDKSIKCEQNLGHDTMYWYKQDSKKFLKIMFSYNNKELIINETVPNRFSPKSPDKAHLNLHINSLELGDSAVYFCASSQDYSQLRSPLHFGNGTRLTVT.